These T cell receptor beta chains were read from a single sample in a study of blood T cell repertoires in COVID-19. Generated by immunoSEQ multiplex PCR, the TCRdb table keeps only in-frame clones and is missing some. Of about 100,000 clones listed, around four fifths are singletons. The sequenced sample was peripheral blood. All receptors derive from a woman between 70 and 85 years old with acute or convalescent COVID-19. Each CDR3 is given with its conserved first and last residue.

v_call	j_call	cdr3_aa
TRBV18	TRBJ1-6	CASSLGGQGSSPLHF
TRBV9	TRBJ1-4	CASSVGQDEKLFF
TRBV12-3/TRBV12-4	TRBJ2-7	CASTPQASYEQYF
TRBV25-1	TRBJ1-4	CASSDSGTANEKLFF
TRBV29-1	TRBJ1-1	CSGLDRGNTEAFF
TRBV9	TRBJ2-1	CASSGGDGGGDEQFF
TRBV2	TRBJ2-3	CASSGQSGVSTDTQYF
TRBV29-1	TRBJ2-3	CSVASGGTDTQYF
TRBV6-5	TRBJ1-2	CASSYSQSISYGYTF
TRBV25-1	TRBJ1-3	CASSEDGPSNTIYF
TRBV19	TRBJ2-1	CASSVTSGGYEQFF
TRBV5-1	TRBJ2-3	CASSLGGVEDTQYF
TRBV6-5	TRBJ1-2	CASRMVDGYTF
TRBV30	TRBJ2-3	CAWRLAGVKDTQYF
TRBV5-1	TRBJ1-4	CASSLLGTGANEKLFF
TRBV12-3/TRBV12-4	TRBJ2-5	CASSDRGGETQYF
TRBV2	TRBJ1-5	CASKAGFSENQPQHF
TRBV11-2	TRBJ1-5	CASSPNPGSNQPQHF
TRBV21-1	TRBJ1-2	CATYQGNYGYTF
TRBV5-1	TRBJ2-5	CASSTGTRLMVGQETQYF
TRBV9	TRBJ1-6	CASSVQGNNSPLHF
TRBV28	TRBJ2-6	CASSPYSGFDPGGNVLTF
TRBV7-9	TRBJ2-5	CASSLISGGRQETQYF
TRBV14	TRBJ1-6	CASSQDFTSWASPLHF
TRBV9	TRBJ2-2	CASSPGQGSNTGELFF
TRBV10-3	TRBJ1-6	CAIRPDRGANSPLHF
TRBV27	TRBJ2-2	CASKLQGPLSGTGELFF
TRBV30	TRBJ2-2	CAWSVQGIGELFF
TRBV2	TRBJ1-6	CASRQERVSYNSPLHF
TRBV4-3	TRBJ2-4	CASSQRLGESIQYF
TRBV3-1/TRBV3-2	TRBJ2-7	CASSQGPGQVSFYEQYF
TRBV5-6	TRBJ2-2	CASSLTGYLTNTGELFF
TRBV28	TRBJ1-2	CASRFSGNYGYTF
TRBV6-5	TRBJ1-1	CASSPQGLGTEAFF
TRBV30	TRBJ2-1	CAFSTGTGSYNEQFF
TRBV7-3	TRBJ2-5	CASSLTSLETQYF
TRBV24-1	TRBJ1-1	CATLRFGADTEAFF
TRBV18	TRBJ1-6	CASSPRQGDNSPLHF
TRBV7-8	TRBJ1-2	CASRRTGQGTYGYTF
TRBV19	TRBJ1-4	CASSTIGERNEKLFF